These 22 T cell receptor beta chains share one sample of origin, sequenced in a study of CD8 T cells in ankylosing spondylitis. MiXCR, run by TCRdb on the 5' RACE reads, gives a single entry per CDR3 protein. This table holds about 840,000 distinct CDR3 sequences, approximately 12% found once. For these TCRs, the target antigens are not known. Study findings and constraints: Seemingly distinctive of ankylosing spondylitis blood was a TCR beta motif formed by eight highly homologous variants.

The sample taken for sequencing was blood, either unsorted or a sorted T cell fraction (not recorded which). These receptor sequences come from a male donor with ankylosing spondylitis.

The CDR3 bases are TGTGCCAGCAGCTTGAGCCCCCAAAGGACAGATACGCAGTATTTT. Its protein product is CASSLSPQRTDTQYF. The chain links TRBV5-5 to TRBJ2-3; D not certain. The CDR3 totals 15 residues. V was shortened by 1 base and J by 3 bases, with 12 bases between the two germline ends. The V gene's germline CDR1 is SGHKS and CDR2 YYEKEE (reference sequence).

This clonotype was seen a handful of times. The J gene is TRBJ2-5, the V gene TRBV6-2 or TRBV6-3; weak D call: TRBD2 (5 bases). V was pared by 8 bases and J by 5 bases, with 15 bases between. This CDR3 spans 13 amino acids. Germline loops: CDR1 MNHEY, CDR2 SVGEGT. Written as DNA, the CDR3 is TGTGCCAGCCGCCCCAGCGGAAAGGAGACCCAGTACTTC. Residues: CASRPSGKETQYF.

This clonotype is a singleton in its sample. The chain links TRBV7-9 to TRBJ1-2; tentative D call: TRBD1 (5 bases). The V and J ends lost 2 bases and 4 bases respectively, with 14 bases between them. Looked up from germline, CDR1 is SEHNR and CDR2 is FQNEAQ (reference sequence). This CDR3 has 15 residues. DNA for the CDR3: TGTGCCAGCAGCTTATCGGCAGGGTGGACCTATGGCTACACCTTC. Protein: CASSLSAGWTYGYTF.

The genes are TRBV20-1 and TRBJ1-1; D is perhaps TRBD1 (5 bases). The germline V gene has CDR1 DFQATT and CDR2 SNEGSKA (reference sequence). Between the trimmed V and J ends, which lost 2 bases and 4 bases, there was a span of 14 bases. The CDR3 length is 14 residues. DNA for the CDR3: TGCAGTGCTAGATGGATTAGGGGCTCCACTGAAGCTTTCTTT. This codes for CSARWIRGSTEAFF.

This clonotype was picked up a small number of times. The chain uses TRBV20-1 and TRBJ2-3; D ambiguous. CDR3 length equals 8 residues. CDR1 is DFQATT, CDR2 SNEGSKA, per germline (reference sequence). Trimming left V 5 bases short and J 7 bases short, with 1 base between. The CDR3 sequence is CSAYTQYF. The CDR3, as DNA: TGCAGTGCTTATACGCAGTATTTT.

This clonotype was seen many times. This chain links TRBV27 with TRBJ1-2; no definite D call. Germline lookup yields CDR1 MNHEY and CDR2 SMNVEV (reference sequence). V lost 2 bases, J lost 6 bases, and 13 bases lay in between. The CDR3 is 14 residues long. The CDR3 sequence is CASSLRAAGNGYTF. The DNA of the CDR3 is TGTGCCAGCAGTTTACGGGCTGCGGGCAATGGCTACACCTTC.

The gene calls are TRBV12-3 or TRBV12-4 and TRBJ2-1, with a weak D call TRBD2 (6 bases). The CDR3 loop spans 14 amino acids. With 7 bases removed from V and 5 bases from J, the gap between germline ends came to 15 bases. CDR3 coding DNA: TGTGCCAGCATGTTGAGTAGCGGTAACAATGAGCAGTTCTTC. Protein sequence: CASMLSSGNNEQFF.

This clonotype was seen more than once but under ten times. The chain has TRBV5-1 and TRBJ2-3; TRBD1 matches 10 bases. CDR3 length: 18 residues. V dropped 0 bases and J dropped 3; count of bases not matched to a gene: 10. Germline-derived CDR1 and CDR2 are SGHRS and YFSETQ. This CDR3 reads CASSLEVGQGELTDTQYF. DNA of the CDR3: TGCGCCAGCAGCTTGGAGGTAGGACAGGGGGAACTGACAGATACGCAGTATTTT.

This clonotype was counted only a few times. The chain carries TRBV7-6 and TRBJ2-5; D gene uncertain. CDR3 length equals 15 residues. Per the germline V gene, CDR1 is SGHVS and CDR2 is FNYEAQ. Trimming took off 3 bases at V and 5 bases at J, with 16 bases between the two ends. This CDR3 is CASSLGGTPWETQYF. CDR3 DNA: TGTGCCAGCAGCTTGGGTGGCACCCCTTGGGAGACCCAGTACTTC. The whole variable domain, filled in from reference TRBV7-6 and TRBJ2-5, reads GAGVSQSPRYKVTKRGQDVALRCDPISGHVSLYWYRQALGQGPEFLTYFNYEAQQDKSGLPNDRFSAERPEGSISTLTIQRTEQRDSAMYRCASSLGGTPWETQYFGPGTRLLVL.

The chain carries TRBV4-1 and TRBJ2-7; D ambiguous. Looked up from germline, CDR1 is MGHRA and CDR2 is YSYEKL. There are 15 residues in the CDR3. Trimming removed 0 bases from V and 3 bases from J, with 12 bases in between. CDR3 DNA sequence: TGCGCCAGCAGCCAAGATCTGGCCTCGCACTACGAGCAGTACTTC. Translating it yields CASSQDLASHYEQYF.

This clonotype was detected many times. The chain has TRBV20-1 and TRBJ1-5, with a possible D match to TRBD1 (5 bases). The CDR3 contains 15 residues. Germline CDR1 is DFQATT and CDR2 is SNEGSKA (reference sequence). Between the trimmed V and J ends, which lost 0 bases and 0 bases, there was a span of 9 bases. CDR3 residues: CSARDRGSSNQPQHF. The CDR3 DNA reads as TGCAGTGCTAGAGATCGGGGCAGTAGCAATCAGCCCCAGCATTTT.

This clonotype was seen more than once but under ten times. The V gene is TRBV24-1, the J gene TRBJ1-2; D is uncertain. This CDR3 has 13 residues. V lost 0 bases and J lost 7, with 8 bases in between. The germline CDR1 and CDR2 sequences are KGHDR and SFDVKD. CDR3 loop: CATSDLPSLGYTF. CDR3 bases: TGTGCCACCAGTGATTTGCCGTCGCTTGGCTACACCTTC.

The chain employs TRBV29-1 and TRBJ2-3; 8 bases match TRBD1. The trim removed 4 bases at V and 3 bases at J, leaving 3 bases unmatched. The CDR3 loop spans 13 amino acids. CDR1 is SQVTM, CDR2 ANQGSEA, per germline. CDR3 coding DNA: TGCAGCGTTGCTGACAGGGGTACAGATACGCAGTATTTT. Its protein is CSVADRGTDTQYF.

This chain connects TRBV4-1 to TRBJ2-7; the D gene is possibly TRBD2 (7 bases). The CDR3 sequence is 16 residues long. Germline assignment: CDR1 MGHRA and CDR2 YSYEKL. The V end was cut by 0 bases, the J end by 4 bases, with 16 bases between. DNA of the CDR3: TGCGCCAGCAGCCAAGAGCGGCAGAGGGGGGGGTACGAGCAGTACTTC. This encodes CASSQERQRGGYEQYF.

This clonotype was seen a few times. CDR3 sequence (DNA): TGTGCCAGCAGAACAACGGGACTAGCTTCCGAGCAGTACTTC. The encoded protein is CASRTTGLASEQYF. J is TRBJ2-7 and V is TRBV6-2 or TRBV6-3; TRBD2 matches at 9 bases. Per germline, CDR1 MNHEY and CDR2 SVGEGT. The length of the CDR3 is 14 residues. The trim removed 6 bases at V and 6 bases at J, leaving 9 bases unmatched.

Ten or more counts support this clonotype. This chain connects TRBV20-1 to TRBJ1-2, with 7 bases lining up with TRBD1. This CDR3 contains 12 residues. The V segment lost 5 bases and the J segment 4 bases; nucleotides outside the gene matches: 4. Germline CDR1 is DFQATT and CDR2 is SNEGSKA (reference sequence). The CDR3 protein is CSAGGQTYGYTF. The DNA of the CDR3 is TGCAGTGCTGGGGGACAGACCTATGGCTACACCTTC.

This chain connects TRBV6-2 or TRBV6-3 to TRBJ2-5, with D tentatively TRBD2 (6 bases). This CDR3 is built from 14 residues. The V gene lost 4 bases and the J gene lost 5 bases, with 14 bases spanning the gap. Germline V gives CDR1 MNHEY, CDR2 SVGEGT. DNA for the CDR3: TGTGCCAGCAGTTCTCATTGGGGGGATGAGACCCAGTACTTC. This sequence encodes CASSSHWGDETQYF.

The chain employs TRBV12-3 or TRBV12-4 and TRBJ2-3; 13 bases align to TRBD2. The CDR3 has 19 amino acids. Losses at the gene ends were 5 bases for V and 2 bases for J; bases not matched to a gene: 13. The CDR3 DNA reads as TGTGCCAGCAGTCCCGGGACTAGCGGGGTTGGGGGGGCCACAGATACGCAGTATTTT. Encoded protein: CASSPGTSGVGGATDTQYF.

V usage is TRBV20-1 and J usage is TRBJ2-1, with 10 bases matching TRBD2. With V trimmed by 5 bases and J by 9 bases, 10 bases remained unmatched. Per the germline V gene, CDR1 is DFQATT and CDR2 is SNEGSKA (reference sequence). The CDR3 sequence is 14 residues long. DNA of the CDR3: TGCAGTGCTGATCATAGCGGGGGGTGGAGTGAGCAGTTCTTC. Protein product: CSADHSGGWSEQFF.

This rearrangement joins TRBV6-2 or TRBV6-3 to TRBJ1-1; 7 nucleotides align to TRBD1. CDR3 length equals 14 residues. J gave up 3 bases and V 6 bases, and 7 bases lay outside the gene matches. CDR1 MNHEY and CDR2 SVGEGT come from the germline V gene. The CDR3 DNA sequence: TGTGCCAGCAGCGACAGGGTTTGGGACACTGAAGCTTTCTTT. It translates to CASSDRVWDTEAFF.

This clonotype turned up a few times. DNA for the CDR3: TGCGCCACCCGCCCAGGGGGGTCCTCCTACAATGAGCAGTTCTTC. This codes for CATRPGGSSYNEQFF. This chain uses TRBV5-1 with TRBJ2-1, with D maybe TRBD1 (7 bases). Trimming took off 9 bases at V and 0 bases at J, with 16 bases between the two ends. This CDR3 is 15 amino acids long. Germline-derived CDR1 and CDR2 are SGHRS and YFSETQ.

The rearrangement uses TRBV6-2 or TRBV6-3 and TRBJ2-1; 8 bases line up with TRBD1. Germline CDR1 is MNHEY and CDR2 is SVGEGT. The CDR3 has 14 residues. Trimming cost V 3 bases and J 9 bases; bases outside gene matches: 7. The CDR3 is CASSYGTGGIEQFF. CDR3 nucleotides: TGTGCCAGCAGTTATGGGACAGGAGGCATTGAGCAGTTCTTC.